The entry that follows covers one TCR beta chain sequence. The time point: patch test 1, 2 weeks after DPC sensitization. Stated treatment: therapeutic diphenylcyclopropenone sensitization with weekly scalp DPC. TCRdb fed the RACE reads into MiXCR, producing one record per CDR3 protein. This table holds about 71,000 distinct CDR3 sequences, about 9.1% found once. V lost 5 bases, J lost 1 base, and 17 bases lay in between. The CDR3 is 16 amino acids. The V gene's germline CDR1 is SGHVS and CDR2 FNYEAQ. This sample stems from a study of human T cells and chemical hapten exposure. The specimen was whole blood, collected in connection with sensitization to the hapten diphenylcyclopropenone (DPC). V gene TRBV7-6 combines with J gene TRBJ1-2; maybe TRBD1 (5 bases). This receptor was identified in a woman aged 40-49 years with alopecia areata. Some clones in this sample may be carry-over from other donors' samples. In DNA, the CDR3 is TGTGCCAGCAGCCAGCTGGAGGGAAGGGGTAACTATGGCTACACCTTC. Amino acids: CASSQLEGRGNYGYTF.